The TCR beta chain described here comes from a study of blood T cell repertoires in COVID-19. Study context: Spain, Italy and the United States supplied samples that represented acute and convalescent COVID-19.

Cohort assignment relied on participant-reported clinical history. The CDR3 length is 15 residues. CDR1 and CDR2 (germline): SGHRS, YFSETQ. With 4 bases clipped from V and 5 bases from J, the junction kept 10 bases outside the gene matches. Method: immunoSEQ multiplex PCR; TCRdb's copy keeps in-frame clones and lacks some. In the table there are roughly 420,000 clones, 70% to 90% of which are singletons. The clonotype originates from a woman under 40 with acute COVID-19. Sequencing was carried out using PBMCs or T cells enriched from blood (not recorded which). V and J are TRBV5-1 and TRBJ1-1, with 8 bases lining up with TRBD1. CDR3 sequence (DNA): TGCGCCAGCAGCCCCCGGGACAGGAGAGATACTGAAGCTTTCTTT. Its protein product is CASSPRDRRDTEAFF.